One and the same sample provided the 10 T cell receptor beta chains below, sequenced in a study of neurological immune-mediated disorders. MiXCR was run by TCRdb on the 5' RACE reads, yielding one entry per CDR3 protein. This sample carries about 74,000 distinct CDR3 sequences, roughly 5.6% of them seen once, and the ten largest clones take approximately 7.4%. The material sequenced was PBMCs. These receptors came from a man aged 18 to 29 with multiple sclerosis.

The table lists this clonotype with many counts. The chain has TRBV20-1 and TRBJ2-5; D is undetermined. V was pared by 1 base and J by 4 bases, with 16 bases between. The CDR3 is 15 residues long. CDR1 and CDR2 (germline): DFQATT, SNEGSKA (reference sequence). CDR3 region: CSARVPGGGTETQYF. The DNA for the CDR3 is TGCAGTGCTAGAGTCCCGGGCGGTGGAACAGAGACCCAGTACTTC.

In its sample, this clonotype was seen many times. Written as DNA, the CDR3 is TGCAGCGGGTTGGGGGCCTCTTACAATGAGCAGTTCTTC. It translates to CSGLGASYNEQFF. The genes are TRBV20-1 and TRBJ2-1, with D perhaps TRBD1 (6 bases). CDR3 size: 13 residues. The germline V gene encodes CDR1 DFQATT and CDR2 SNEGSKA (reference sequence).

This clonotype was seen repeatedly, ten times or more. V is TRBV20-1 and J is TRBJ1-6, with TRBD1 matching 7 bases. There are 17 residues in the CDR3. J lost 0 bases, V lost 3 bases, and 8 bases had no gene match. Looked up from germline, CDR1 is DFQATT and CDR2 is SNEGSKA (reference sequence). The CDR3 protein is CSARQGVGSSYNSPLHF. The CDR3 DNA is TGCAGTGCTAGGCAGGGGGTCGGCAGCTCCTATAATTCACCCCTCCACTTT.

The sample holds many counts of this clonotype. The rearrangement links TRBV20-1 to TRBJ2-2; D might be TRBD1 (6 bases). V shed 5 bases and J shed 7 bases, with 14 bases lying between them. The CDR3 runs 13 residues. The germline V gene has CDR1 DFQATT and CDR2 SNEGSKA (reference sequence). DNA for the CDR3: TGCAGTGCTTATCCAACAGGGCGCGGGGAGCTGTTTTTT. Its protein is CSAYPTGRGELFF.

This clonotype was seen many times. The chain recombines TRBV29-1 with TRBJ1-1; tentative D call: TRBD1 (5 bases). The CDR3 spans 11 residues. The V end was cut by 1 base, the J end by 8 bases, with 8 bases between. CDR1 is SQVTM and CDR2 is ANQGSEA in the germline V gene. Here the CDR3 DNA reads TGCAGCGTTGAAGGGAACAGGGAAGCTTTCTTT. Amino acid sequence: CSVEGNREAFF.

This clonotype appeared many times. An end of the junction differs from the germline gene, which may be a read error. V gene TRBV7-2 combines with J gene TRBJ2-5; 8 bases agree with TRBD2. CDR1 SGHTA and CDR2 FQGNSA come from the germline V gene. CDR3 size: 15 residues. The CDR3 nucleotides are TGTGCCAACAGCCCGGGGACTAGACTCCAAGAGACCCAGTACTTC. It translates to CANSPGTRLQETQYF. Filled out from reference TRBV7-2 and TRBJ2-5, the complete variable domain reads GAGVSQSPSNKVTEKGKDVELRCDPISGHTALYWYRQSLGQGLEFLIYFQGNSAPDKSGLPSDRFSAERTGGSVSTLTIQRTQQEDSAVYLCANSPGTRLQETQYFGPGTRLLVL.

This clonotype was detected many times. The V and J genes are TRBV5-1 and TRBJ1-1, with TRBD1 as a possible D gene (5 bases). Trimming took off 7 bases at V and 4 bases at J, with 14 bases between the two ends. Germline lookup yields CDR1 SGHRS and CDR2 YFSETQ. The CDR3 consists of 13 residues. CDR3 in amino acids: CASRGFGGTEAFF. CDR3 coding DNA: TGCGCCAGCCGGGGGTTCGGGGGCACTGAAGCTTTCTTT.

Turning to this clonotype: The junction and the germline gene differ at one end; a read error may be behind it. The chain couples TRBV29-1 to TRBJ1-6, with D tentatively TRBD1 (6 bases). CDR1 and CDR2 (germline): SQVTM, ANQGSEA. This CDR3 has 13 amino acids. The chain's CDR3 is CSGRSGDNSPLNF. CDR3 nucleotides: TGCAGCGGGCGTTCAGGGGATAATTCACCCCTCAACTTT.

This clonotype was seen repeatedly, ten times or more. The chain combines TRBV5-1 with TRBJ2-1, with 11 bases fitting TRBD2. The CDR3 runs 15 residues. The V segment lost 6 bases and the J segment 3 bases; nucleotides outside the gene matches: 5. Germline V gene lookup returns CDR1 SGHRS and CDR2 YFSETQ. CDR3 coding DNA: TGCGCCAGCACTATGGGACTAGCGGACTACAATGAGCAGTTCTTC. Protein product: CASTMGLADYNEQFF.

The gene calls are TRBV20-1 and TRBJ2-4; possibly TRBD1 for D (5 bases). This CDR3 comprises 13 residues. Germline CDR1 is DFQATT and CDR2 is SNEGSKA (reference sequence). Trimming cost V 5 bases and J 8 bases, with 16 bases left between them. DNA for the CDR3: TGCAGTGCTTTCTTCAGGGTTACAGACATTCAGTACTTC. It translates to CSAFFRVTDIQYF.